The clone carrying this TCR beta chain was seen just once. This sample was included in a study of blood T cell repertoires in COVID-19. Study-level information: Sites in the United States, Italy and Spain provided acute and convalescent COVID-19 samples. PBMCs, B-cell-depleted T cells, or T cells were the source of the cDNA or gDNA that made up the material.

The CDR3 covers 13 residues. Trimming removed 8 bases from V and 0 bases from J, with 9 bases in between. CDR1 SGHVS and CDR2 FQNEAQ come from the germline V gene. Authors' analysis steps: Reference gene primers were amplified, and this amplification served to estimate nucleated cell counts. The table came from immunoSEQ multiplex PCR; TCRdb's copy has only in-frame clones and leaves some out. That table supplies the V and J calls and clone size; D and trimming were determined from the DNA. In the table there are under 150,000 clones, around 85% of which are singletons. The V and J genes are TRBV7-8 and TRBJ2-3, with D hard to call. The TCR was taken from a man between 50 and 59 years old with acute or convalescent COVID-19. Sequenced material: peripheral blood. This CDR3 is CASCPVSTDTQYF. CDR3 coding DNA: TGTGCCAGCTGCCCAGTTAGCACAGATACGCAGTATTTT.